This T cell receptor (beta chain) was observed in a study of blood T cell repertoires in COVID-19. Study overall: The United States, Italy and Spain provided the acute and convalescent COVID-19 samples. PBMCs, B-cell-depleted T cells, or T cells provided the cDNA or gDNA that made up the material.

The CDR3 is 12 residues long. V gave up 5 bases and J gave up 5 bases, with 13 bases separating them. The V gene's germline CDR1 is GTSNPN and CDR2 SVGIG (reference sequence). Source study methods: Reference gene primer amplification yielded estimated nucleated cell counts. Clones were sequenced by immunoSEQ multiplex PCR, and TCRdb holds only the in-frame ones, with some missing. The V and J calls and the clone size are those of that table, but D and trimming were determined from the DNA. Seen here are roughly 43,000 clones, more than 70% observed once, and the top ten hold roughly 3.9%. The clonotype originates from a human donor in a cohort sampled during active COVID-19. Specimen: peripheral blood. V gene TRBV30 combines with J gene TRBJ2-7, with D possibly being TRBD2 (6 bases). The CDR3 protein is CAWSRRVHEQYF. CDR3 DNA sequence: TGTGCCTGGTCTAGGAGGGTTCACGAGCAGTACTTC.